The rows below give T cell receptor beta chains drawn from one sample of a study of cytomegalovirus exposure and HLA in healthy donors. Repertoires were generated with immunoSEQ multiplex PCR, while TCRdb's copy carries only in-frame clones and drops some. The sample contains around 120,000 clones, approximately 80% of which appear only once. The sample consisted of PBMCs. These receptors came from a woman aged 25-40 years in good health and CMV-seronegative. Each CDR3 is given with its conserved first and last residue. A D gene is named only where the DNA matches it firmly. Where a row states a size, it is once, few, many or the class of an expanded clone; other rows omit it.

len,v_gene,j_gene,d_gene,abundance,CDR3aa,CDR3nt
18,TRBV29-1,TRBJ2-3,TRBD2,NA,CSVEDLAASGNFADTQYF,TGCAGCGTTGAAGATCTTGCCGCTAGCGGGAATTTTGCAGATACGCAGTATTTT
17,TRBV4-1,TRBJ1-4,TRBD1,NA,CASSHLPLGTENEKLFF,TGCGCCAGCAGCCATCTGCCCTTAGGGACAGAAAATGAAAAACTGTTTTTT
14,TRBV15,TRBJ2-1,NA,NA,CATSRDRWANEQFF,TGTGCCACCAGCAGAGATCGATGGGCCAATGAGCAGTTCTTC
13,TRBV10-2,TRBJ2-7,NA,NA,CASSDRSFYEQYF,TGCGCCAGCAGTGACAGGTCCTTCTACGAGCAGTACTTC
16,TRBV7-8,TRBJ2-1,NA,NA,CASSLVTVWSRGEQFF,TGTGCCAGCAGCTTAGTAACGGTATGGTCGCGGGGTGAGCAGTTCTTC
14,TRBV5-6,TRBJ1-5,NA,NA,CASSLGHLNQPQHF,TGTGCCAGCAGCTTGGGGCACCTCAATCAGCCCCAGCATTTT
13,TRBV18,TRBJ2-7,NA,NA,CASSPRGSYEQYF,TGTGCCAGCTCACCGCGGGGTTCCTACGAGCAGTACTTC
13,TRBV7-9,TRBJ2-7,NA,NA,CASSGRLMYEQYF,TGTGCCAGCAGCGGCCGCCTGATGTACGAGCAGTACTTC
15,TRBV21-1,TRBJ2-3,NA,NA,CASSYRQGGVDTQYF,TGTGCCAGCAGCTACAGACAGGGGGGAGTAGATACGCAGTATTTT
15,TRBV30,TRBJ1-2,NA,NA,CAWKWARGANYGYTF,TGTGCCTGGAAATGGGCCCGGGGGGCCAACTATGGCTACACCTTC
13,TRBV19,TRBJ1-2,NA,NA,CASSIGANYGYTF,TGTGCCAGTAGTATCGGGGCTAACTATGGCTACACCTTC
14,TRBV11-2,TRBJ1-1,NA,NA,CASSLAGPNTEAFF,TGTGCCAGCAGCTTAGCAGGGCCTAACACTGAAGCTTTCTTT
17,TRBV6-1,TRBJ1-1,NA,NA,CASSEVGSGGRATEAFF,TGTGCCAGCAGTGAAGTTGGTTCGGGGGGAAGGGCCACTGAAGCTTTCTTT
13,TRBV5-1,TRBJ2-1,TRBD2,NA,CASHLAGGREQFF,TGCGCCAGCCACCTAGCGGGGGGACGGGAGCAGTTCTTC
12,TRBV5-4,TRBJ2-1,NA,NA,CASSLDALEQFF,TGTGCCAGCAGCTTGGATGCCCTAGAGCAGTTCTTC
15,TRBV14,TRBJ2-7,NA,NA,CASSPLTGFGYEQYF,TGTGCCAGCAGCCCACTCACAGGTTTTGGCTACGAGCAGTACTTC
15,TRBV4-1,TRBJ1-5,NA,NA,CASSPLADSDQPQHF,TGCGCCAGCAGCCCCCTGGCAGATAGCGATCAGCCCCAGCATTTT
13,TRBV2,TRBJ2-5,TRBD1,NA,CASSRDRKETQYF,TGTGCCAGCAGTCGGGACAGGAAAGAGACCCAGTACTTC
16,TRBV23-1,TRBJ1-5,NA,NA,CASSLPQGLCNQPQHF,TGCGCCAGCAGTCTGCCTCAGGGGTTATGCAATCAGCCCCAGCATTTT
12,TRBV2,TRBJ2-3,TRBD2,NA,CASNLAGDTQYF,TGTGCCAGCAACCTAGCGGGAGATACGCAGTATTTT
13,TRBV28,TRBJ1-2,NA,NA,CASLTDHNYGYTF,TGTGCCAGTCTGACAGATCATAACTATGGCTACACCTTC
14,TRBV5-1,TRBJ1-2,TRBD1,NA,CASSWGDSYYGYTF,TGCGCCAGCAGCTGGGGGGACAGTTACTATGGCTACACCTTC
13,TRBV6-5,TRBJ1-1,NA,NA,CASSYSGTREAFF,TGTGCCAGCAGTTACTCCGGGACACGTGAAGCTTTCTTT
14,TRBV11-2,TRBJ2-5,TRBD1,NA,CASSLTGGAGTQYF,TGTGCCAGCAGCTTGACAGGGGGCGCGGGGACCCAGTACTTC
17,TRBV28,TRBJ2-2,TRBD2,NA,CASSLRGLAGNTGELFF,TGTGCCAGCAGTTTAAGGGGACTAGCGGGTAACACCGGGGAGCTGTTTTTT
15,TRBV5-1,TRBJ2-7,TRBD2,once,CASSLIPGLSYEQYF,TGCGCCAGCAGCTTGATTCCGGGACTAAGCTACGAGCAGTACTTC
14,TRBV5-6,TRBJ1-1,NA,NA,CASSLVQWEAEAFF,TGTGCCAGCAGCTTGGTGCAATGGGAGGCTGAAGCTTTCTTT
16,TRBV10-3,TRBJ2-1,TRBD2,NA,CAISEGSGRVRNEQFF,TGTGCCATCAGTGAGGGTAGCGGGAGGGTACGCAATGAGCAGTTCTTC
14,TRBV6-5,TRBJ2-7,TRBD1,NA,CASSYETGPYEQYF,TGTGCCAGCAGTTACGAGACAGGGCCCTACGAGCAGTACTTC
17,TRBV5-1,TRBJ2-2,TRBD2,NA,CASSPRTSGRSSGELFF,TGCGCCAGCAGCCCACGGACTAGCGGGAGATCAAGCGGGGAGCTGTTTTTT
16,TRBV30,TRBJ2-3,TRBD2,NA,CAWMVAGAALGDTQYF,TGTGCCTGGATGGTAGCGGGAGCCGCGCTGGGGGATACGCAGTATTTT
13,TRBV11-2,TRBJ1-5,NA,once,CASSPSGGQPQHF,TGTGCCAGCAGCCCGTCGGGTGGCCAGCCCCAGCATTTT
16,TRBV27,TRBJ2-3,TRBD2,few,CASSKELAASTDTQYF,TGTGCCAGCTCCAAGGAACTAGCGGCCAGCACAGATACGCAGTATTTT
15,TRBV28,TRBJ2-7,NA,NA,CASSWRGQQAYEQYF,TGTGCCAGCAGCTGGCGGGGACAGCAGGCCTACGAGCAGTACTTC
19,TRBV10-1,TRBJ2-5,TRBD2,NA,CASSESILAGARLQETQYF,TGCGCCAGCAGTGAGTCGATCCTAGCGGGCGCCCGACTCCAAGAGACCCAGTACTTC
17,TRBV9,TRBJ2-7,TRBD2,NA,CASSVDPSGGLGNEQYF,TGTGCCAGCAGCGTAGACCCCAGCGGGGGACTTGGGAACGAGCAGTACTTC